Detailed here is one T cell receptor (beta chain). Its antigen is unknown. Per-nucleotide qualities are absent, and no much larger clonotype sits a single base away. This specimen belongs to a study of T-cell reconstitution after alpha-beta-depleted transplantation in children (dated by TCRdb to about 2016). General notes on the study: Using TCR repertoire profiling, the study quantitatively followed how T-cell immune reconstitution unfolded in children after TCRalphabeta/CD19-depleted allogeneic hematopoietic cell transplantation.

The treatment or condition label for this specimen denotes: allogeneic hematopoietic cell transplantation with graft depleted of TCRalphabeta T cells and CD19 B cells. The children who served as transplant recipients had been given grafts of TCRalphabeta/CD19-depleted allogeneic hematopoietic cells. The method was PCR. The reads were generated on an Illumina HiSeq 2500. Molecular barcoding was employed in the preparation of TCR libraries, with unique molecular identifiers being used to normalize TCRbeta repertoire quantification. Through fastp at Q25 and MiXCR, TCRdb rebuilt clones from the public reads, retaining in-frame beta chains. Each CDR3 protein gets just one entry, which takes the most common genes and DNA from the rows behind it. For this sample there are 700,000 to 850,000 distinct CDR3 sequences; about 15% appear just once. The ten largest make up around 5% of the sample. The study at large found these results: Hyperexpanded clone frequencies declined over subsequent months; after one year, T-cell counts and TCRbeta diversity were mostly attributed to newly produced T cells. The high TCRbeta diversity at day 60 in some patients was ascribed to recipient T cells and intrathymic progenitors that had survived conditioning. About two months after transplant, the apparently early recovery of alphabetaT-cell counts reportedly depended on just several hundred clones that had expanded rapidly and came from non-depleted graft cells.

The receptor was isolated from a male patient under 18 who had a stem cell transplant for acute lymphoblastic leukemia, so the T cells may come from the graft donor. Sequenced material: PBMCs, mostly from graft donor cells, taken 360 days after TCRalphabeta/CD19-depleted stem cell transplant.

Here is the DNA: TGTGCCAGCATGGGCTACATGAACACTGAAGCTTTCTTT. This gives the protein CASMGYMNTEAFF. The chain couples TRBV2 to TRBJ1-1; no D segment can be confidently identified. Based on the germline V gene, the CDR1 and CDR2 sequences are SNHLY and FYNNEI. Taken from cysteine to phenylalanine, the CDR3 has 13 residues. The only DNA kept is the CDR3, 39 bases in frame from the first base. Trimming takes 7 bases from V and 0 bases from J, and the germline ends sit 9 bases apart.